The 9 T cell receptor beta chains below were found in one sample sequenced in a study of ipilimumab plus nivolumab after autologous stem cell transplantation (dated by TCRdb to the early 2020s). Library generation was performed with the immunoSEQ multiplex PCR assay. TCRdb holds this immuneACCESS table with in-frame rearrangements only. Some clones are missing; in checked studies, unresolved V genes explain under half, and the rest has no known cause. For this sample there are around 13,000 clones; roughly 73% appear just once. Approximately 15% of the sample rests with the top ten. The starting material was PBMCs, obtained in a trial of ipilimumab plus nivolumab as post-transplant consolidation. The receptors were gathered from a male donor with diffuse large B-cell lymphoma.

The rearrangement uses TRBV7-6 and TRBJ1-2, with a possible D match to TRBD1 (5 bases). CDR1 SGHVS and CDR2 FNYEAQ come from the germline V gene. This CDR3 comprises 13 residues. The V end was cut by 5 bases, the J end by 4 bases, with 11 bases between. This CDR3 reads CASSIGTVYGYTF. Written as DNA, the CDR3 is TGTGCCAGCAGCATCGGGACGGTCTATGGCTACACCTTC.

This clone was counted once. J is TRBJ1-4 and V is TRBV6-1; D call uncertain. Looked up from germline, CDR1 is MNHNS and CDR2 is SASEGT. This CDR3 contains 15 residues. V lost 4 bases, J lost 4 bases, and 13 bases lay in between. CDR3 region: CASSVWTAFNEKLFF. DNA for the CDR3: TGTGCCAGCAGTGTATGGACGGCTTTTAATGAAAAACTGTTTTTT.

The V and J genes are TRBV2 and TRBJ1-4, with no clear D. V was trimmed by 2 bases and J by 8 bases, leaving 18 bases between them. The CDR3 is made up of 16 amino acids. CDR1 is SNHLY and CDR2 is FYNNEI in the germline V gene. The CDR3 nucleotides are TGTGCCAGCAGTGAATTGGTGGTACAACTTTCGGAAAAACTGTTTTTT. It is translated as CASSELVVQLSEKLFF.

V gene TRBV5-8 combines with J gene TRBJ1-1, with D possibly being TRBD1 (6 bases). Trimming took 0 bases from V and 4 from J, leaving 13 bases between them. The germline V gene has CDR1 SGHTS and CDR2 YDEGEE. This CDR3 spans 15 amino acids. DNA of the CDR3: TGTGCCAGCAGCTTGGTCCCAGGGGCGAGCACTGAAGCTTTCTTT. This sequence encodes CASSLVPGASTEAFF. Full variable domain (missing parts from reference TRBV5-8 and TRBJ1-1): EAGVTQSPTHLIKTRGQQATLRCSPISGHTSVYWYQQALGLGLQFLLWYDEGEERNRGNFPPRFSGRQFPNYSSELNVNALELEDSALYLCASSLVPGASTEAFFGQGTRLTVV.

The CDR3 DNA sequence: TGTGCCAGCAGCCCAAGACACCTCCAGGGCTACGAGCAGTACTTC. Translating gives CASSPRHLQGYEQYF. This chain uses TRBV4-2 with TRBJ2-7; perhaps TRBD1 as D (5 bases). CDR3 size: 15 residues. V lost 4 bases and J lost 3, with 16 bases in between. Germline V lookup: CDR1 LGHNA, CDR2 YNFKEQ.

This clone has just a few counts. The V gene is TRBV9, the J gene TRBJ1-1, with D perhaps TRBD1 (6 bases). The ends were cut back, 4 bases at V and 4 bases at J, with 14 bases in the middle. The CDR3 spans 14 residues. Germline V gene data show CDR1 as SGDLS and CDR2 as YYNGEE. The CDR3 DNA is TGTGCCAGCAGCCCCATGGGGGGCGGCACTGAAGCTTTCTTT. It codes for CASSPMGGGTEAFF. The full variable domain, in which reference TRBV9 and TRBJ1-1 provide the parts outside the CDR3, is DSGVTQTPKHLITATGQRVTLRCSPRSGDLSVYWYQQSLDQGLQFLIQYYNGEERAKGNILERFSAQQFPDLHSELNLSSLELGDSALYFCASSPMGGGTEAFFGQGTRLTVV.

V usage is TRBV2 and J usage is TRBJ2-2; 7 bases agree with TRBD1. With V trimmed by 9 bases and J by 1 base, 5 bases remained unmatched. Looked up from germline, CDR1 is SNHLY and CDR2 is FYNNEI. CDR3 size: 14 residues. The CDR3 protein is CASTRTGNTGELFF. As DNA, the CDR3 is TGTGCCAGTACAAGGACAGGGAACACCGGGGAGCTGTTTTTT. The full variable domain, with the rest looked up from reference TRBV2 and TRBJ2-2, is EPEVTQTPSHQVTQMGQEVILRCVPISNHLYFYWYRQILGQKVEFLVSFYNNEISEKSEIFDDQFSVERPDGSNFTLKIRSTKLEDSAMYFCASTRTGNTGELFFGEGSRLTVL.

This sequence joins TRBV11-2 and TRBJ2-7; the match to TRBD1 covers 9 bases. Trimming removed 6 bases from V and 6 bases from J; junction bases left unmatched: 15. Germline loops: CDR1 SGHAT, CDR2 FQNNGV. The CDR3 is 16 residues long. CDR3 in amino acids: CASSHGTGSGAVEQYF. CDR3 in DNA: TGTGCCAGCAGTCACGGGACAGGGAGTGGAGCGGTCGAGCAGTACTTC. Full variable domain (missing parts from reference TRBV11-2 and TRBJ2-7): EAGVAQSPRYKIIEKRQSVAFWCNPISGHATLYWYQQILGQGPKLLIQFQNNGVVDDSQLPKDRFSAERLKGVDSTLKIQPAKLEDSAVYLCASSHGTGSGAVEQYFGPGTRLTVT.

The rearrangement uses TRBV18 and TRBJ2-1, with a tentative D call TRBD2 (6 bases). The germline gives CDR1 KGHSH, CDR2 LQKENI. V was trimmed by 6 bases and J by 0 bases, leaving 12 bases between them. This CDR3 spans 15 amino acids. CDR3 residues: CASSLRELSYNEQFF. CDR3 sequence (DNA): TGTGCCAGCTCCCTCCGGGAGCTCTCCTACAATGAGCAGTTCTTC.